The 21 T cell receptor beta chains below all came from one sample that was sequenced in a study of blood T cell repertoires in COVID-19. Some clones are missing from TCRdb's copy, which holds only in-frame ones; the method was immunoSEQ multiplex PCR. The top ten clones hold over 8.5% of a sample with about 320,000 clones, around nine tenths of them seen once. The sample comprised peripheral blood. The receptor set was obtained from a woman in her 30s with COVID-19, enrolled during active disease.

The rearrangement joins TRBV2 to TRBJ1-3; a possible D gene is TRBD1 (6 bases). CDR3 length: 14 residues. V lost 5 bases and J 3 bases, leaving 11 bases between the germline ends. CDR1 is SNHLY, CDR2 FYNNEI, per germline. The CDR3 here is CASSSDRRGNTIYF. DNA for the CDR3: TGTGCCAGCAGTTCCGACAGGCGTGGAAACACCATATATTTT.

V and J are TRBV6-1 and TRBJ2-7; D gene unclear. The CDR3 covers 14 residues. V was pared by 1 base and J by 4 bases, with 11 bases between. CDR1 is MNHNS and CDR2 is SASEGT in the germline V gene. The CDR3 nucleotides are TGTGCCAGCAGTGAAGGTCAGATTCGTTACGAGCAGTACTTC. Translating it yields CASSEGQIRYEQYF.

The V and J genes are TRBV4-2 and TRBJ1-2; a possible D gene is TRBD1 (5 bases). The CDR3 extends over 15 amino acids. V lost 1 base, J lost 4 bases, and 13 bases lay in between. Germline-derived CDR1 and CDR2 are LGHNA and YNFKEQ. The CDR3, as DNA: TGTGCCAGCAGCCAAGCAAGGACAAGATCCTATGGCTACACCTTC. Translation gives CASSQARTRSYGYTF.

J is TRBJ1-5 and V is TRBV2; D gene unclear. The germline V gene has CDR1 SNHLY and CDR2 FYNNEI. The CDR3 extends over 14 amino acids. Deletions cut 7 bases from V and 6 bases from J, with 16 bases between. The CDR3 sequence: CASTPDEGGQPQHF. The CDR3, as DNA: TGTGCCAGCACTCCCGACGAGGGTGGTCAGCCCCAGCATTTT.

The chain recombines TRBV5-4 with TRBJ2-7; D may be TRBD1 (6 bases). The CDR3 loop spans 14 amino acids. CDR1 is SGHNT and CDR2 is YYREEE in the germline V gene (reference sequence). Trimming took 4 bases from V and 6 from J, leaving 17 bases between them. In DNA, the CDR3 is TGTGCCAGCAGCCCCGGGGTGGGGGCGTTCGAGCAGTACTTC. Encoded protein: CASSPGVGAFEQYF.

This rearrangement joins TRBV10-1 to TRBJ2-5, with D possibly matching TRBD1 (6 bases). CDR3 length equals 15 residues. CDR1 WNHNN and CDR2 SYGVQD come from the germline V gene (reference sequence). Trimming removed 3 bases at V and 0 bases at J, with 11 bases between. CDR3 nucleotides: TGCGCCAGCAGTGACCGGGACAAGTACCAAGAGACCCAGTACTTC. Protein: CASSDRDKYQETQYF.

The rearrangement uses TRBV5-4 and TRBJ1-3, with 9 bases identical to TRBD1. Germline V gene lookup returns CDR1 SGHNT and CDR2 YYREEE (reference sequence). Germline trimming cut 4 bases from V and 7 bases from J; bases unmatched to any gene: 24. The CDR3 loop spans 20 amino acids. CDR3 in DNA: TGTGCCAGCAGCGCCGGCTCGTGGGACAGGGTAACTTCGTCGGGTAACACCATATATTTT. Protein: CASSAGSWDRVTSSGNTIYF.

The J gene is TRBJ1-6, the V gene TRBV28; D possibly corresponds to TRBD1 (6 bases). The V end lost 7 bases, the J end lost 7 bases, and 14 bases lay between the germline ends. This CDR3 has 14 amino acids. Germline V gene data show CDR1 as MDHEN and CDR2 as SYDVKM. CDR3 sequence reads: CASNPDRGNSPLHF. The DNA for the CDR3 is TGTGCCAGCAATCCGGACAGAGGGAATTCACCCCTCCACTTT.

In this sample, this clone turned up a few times. This chain uses TRBV5-1 with TRBJ2-1, with TRBD2 as a possible D gene (5 bases). This CDR3 contains 14 residues. V lost 2 bases and J 6 bases, leaving 12 bases between the germline ends. CDR1 is SGHRS, CDR2 YFSETQ, per germline. For the CDR3, the DNA is TGCGCCAGCAGCTTCCTAGCTGACTCCAATGAGCAGTTCTTC. Amino acids: CASSFLADSNEQFF. Supplemented by reference TRBV5-1 and TRBJ2-1, the full variable domain reads KAGVTQTPRYLIKTRGQQVTLSCSPISGHRSVSWYQQTPGQGLQFLFEYFSETQRNKGNFPGRFSGRQFSNSRSEMNVSTLELGDSALYLCASSFLADSNEQFFGPGTRLTVL.

The V gene is TRBV7-6, the J gene TRBJ2-5; D is undetermined. The V gene's germline CDR1 is SGHVS and CDR2 FNYEAQ. The CDR3 extends over 17 amino acids. V was trimmed by 1 base and J by 3 bases, leaving 18 bases between them. CDR3 region: CASSLEFRTPGKETQYF. Here the CDR3 DNA reads TGTGCCAGCAGCTTAGAATTCCGAACCCCAGGAAAAGAGACCCAGTACTTC.

This chain joins TRBV6-1 and TRBJ1-1; a possible D gene is TRBD1 (5 bases). Germline CDR1 MNHNS, CDR2 SASEGT. The CDR3 sequence is 13 residues long. Trimming pared 2 bases from V and 1 base from J, leaving 5 bases between. CDR3 DNA sequence: TGTGCCAGCAGTGAAACAGGGAACACTGAAGCTTTCTTT. Translation gives CASSETGNTEAFF.

V gene TRBV18 combines with J gene TRBJ1-6; no clear D gene. Germline V gene sequence: CDR1 KGHSH, CDR2 LQKENI. V was pared by 3 bases and J by 3 bases, with 9 bases between. The length of the CDR3 is 15 residues. The CDR3 DNA reads as TGTGCCAGCTCACCTCCGTCAGTCTATAATTCACCCCTCCACTTT. Protein: CASSPPSVYNSPLHF.

This chain joins TRBV6-5 and TRBJ2-1, with a possible D match to TRBD2 (6 bases). This CDR3 region has 12 residues. Germline V gene data show CDR1 as MNHEY and CDR2 as SVGAGI. V shed 11 bases and J shed 2 bases, with 10 bases lying between them. CDR3 coding DNA: TGTGCCGGGACTCGCCCCTACAATGAGCAGTTCTTC. It specifies CAGTRPYNEQFF.

The chain joins TRBV19 to TRBJ1-6, with a tentative D call TRBD1 (5 bases). CDR3 length: 14 amino acids. The V and J ends lost 10 bases and 7 bases respectively, with 17 bases between them. Germline V gene lookup returns CDR1 LNHDA and CDR2 SQIVND (reference sequence). CDR3 sequence: CATSTIGVNSPLHF. The CDR3 DNA follows: TGTGCCACCTCAACGATAGGGGTCAATTCACCCCTCCACTTT.

The J gene is TRBJ2-2, the V gene TRBV7-6, with 9 bases matching TRBD2. V trimming: 1 base; J trimming: 6 bases; junction bases outside the gene matches: 6. Looked up from germline, CDR1 is SGHVS and CDR2 is FNYEAQ. This CDR3 comprises 16 residues. The CDR3 loop reads CASSLESSGVAGELFF. The DNA of the CDR3 is TGTGCCAGCAGCTTAGAGTCTAGCGGGGTTGCCGGGGAGCTGTTTTTT.

The chain carries TRBV5-1 and TRBJ2-3; D unresolved. The CDR3 has 12 amino acids. The germline V gene encodes CDR1 SGHRS and CDR2 YFSETQ. V was clipped by 4 bases and J by 5 bases, with 8 bases between them. The CDR3 bases are TGCGCCAGCAGCCTATTACTAGATACGCAGTATTTT. It is translated as CASSLLLDTQYF.

The chain carries TRBV5-6 and TRBJ2-5; 9 nucleotides agree with TRBD2. CDR1 is SGHDT and CDR2 is YYEEEE in the germline V gene. The V gene end was trimmed by 0 bases and the J gene end by 5 bases; junction bases not matched to a gene: 8. CDR3 length: 16 residues. Written as DNA, the CDR3 is TGTGCCAGCAGCTTGGTAGGCGGGGGGGCCTTTGAGACCCAGTACTTC. Translating gives CASSLVGGGAFETQYF.

The chain links TRBV28 to TRBJ2-3; maybe TRBD1 (6 bases). The V and J ends lost 4 bases and 1 base respectively, with 15 bases between them. Germline V gene sequence: CDR1 MDHEN, CDR2 SYDVKM. The CDR3 totals 16 residues. The CDR3 nucleotides read TGTGCCAGCAGTTCACCAAGGGGGTTTGGCACAGATACGCAGTATTTT. Translated: CASSSPRGFGTDTQYF.

V is TRBV7-9 and J is TRBJ2-2, with 8 bases matching TRBD1. Trimming at V came to 6 bases and at J to 4 bases, leaving 4 bases not matched to a gene. Germline loops: CDR1 SEHNR, CDR2 FQNEAQ (reference sequence). The CDR3 is 14 amino acids. CDR3 sequence: CASRGQGGTGELFF. CDR3 coding DNA: TGTGCCAGCAGAGGACAGGGAGGCACCGGGGAGCTGTTTTTT.

The V call is TRBV7-9, the J call TRBJ1-1; D gene ambiguous. The CDR3 is made up of 17 amino acids. Germline-derived CDR1 and CDR2 are SEHNR and FQNEAQ (reference sequence). Trimming took off 1 base at V and 1 base at J, with 16 bases between the two ends. This CDR3 reads CASSLVSGGPENTEAFF. The DNA of the CDR3 is TGTGCCAGCAGCTTAGTTAGTGGAGGGCCGGAGAACACTGAAGCTTTCTTT.

This chain joins TRBV11-2 and TRBJ1-2, with 9 bases that match TRBD1. The germline V gene encodes CDR1 SGHAT and CDR2 FQNNGV. This CDR3 has 16 amino acids. J lost 6 bases, V lost 4 bases, and 12 bases had no gene match. The CDR3 spells CASSSLPGQGFDGYTF. CDR3 coding DNA: TGTGCCAGCAGCTCGCTGCCGGGACAGGGTTTTGATGGCTACACCTTC.